These 22 T cell receptor beta chains were all obtained from the same sample, sequenced in a study of radiotherapy plus CTLA-4 blockade in lung cancer. Using immunoSEQ multiplex PCR, the repertoire was profiled, and TCRdb retains in-frame clones only, with some absent. The data contain some 96,000 clones, about 90% of them seen just once; the ten biggest clones take up 4.9%. The sample was peripheral blood, taken from a patient treated with radiotherapy plus ipilimumab. Receptors were obtained from a human donor with non-small cell lung cancer that progressed on radiotherapy plus ipilimumab.

V and J are TRBV11-2 and TRBJ2-4; no firm D call. Germline CDR1 and CDR2: SGHAT and FQNNGV. The CDR3 loop spans 14 amino acids. V was clipped by 4 bases and J by 6 bases, with 13 bases between them. The CDR3: CASSSSPGGNIQYF. CDR3 sequence (DNA): TGTGCCAGCAGCTCCAGCCCCGGTGGAAACATTCAGTACTTC.

This sequence joins TRBV29-1 and TRBJ2-7; 7 positions agree with TRBD2. The ends lost 6 bases at V and 0 bases at J; junction bases unmatched: 8. There are 14 residues in the CDR3. Germline loops: CDR1 SQVTM, CDR2 ANQGSEA. CDR3 sequence reads: CSVRTGLSSYEQYF. For the CDR3, the DNA is TGCAGCGTGCGGACGGGACTAAGCTCCTACGAGCAGTACTTC.

A remark on this clone: This likely comes from a read error, as the CDR3 has no conserved phenylalanine or tryptophan at its end. The chain links TRBV6-1 to TRBJ2-7; the D gene is possibly TRBD1 (5 bases). The V end lost 4 bases, the J end lost 2 bases, and 18 bases lay between the germline ends. CDR3 length: 16 residues. Germline loops: CDR1 MNHNS, CDR2 SASEGT. CDR3 DNA sequence: TGTGCCAGCAGTGCGTATCTCAGGGTGGGGACCTACGAGCAGTACCTC. Amino acids: CASSAYLRVGTYEQYL.

As regards this clone: One end of the junction varies from germline; a read error may be responsible. The chain employs TRBV7-7 and TRBJ2-2; 8 bases match TRBD2. The germline gives CDR1 SSHAT, CDR2 FNYEAQ (reference sequence). This CDR3 is built from 14 residues. CDR3 residues: CASSPGLGAGELFF. CDR3 nucleotide sequence: TGTGCTAGCAGCCCGGGACTAGGCGCCGGGGAGCTGTTTTTT.

The V and J genes are TRBV30 and TRBJ2-1; D is possibly TRBD2 (5 bases). Germline CDR1 reads GTSNPN; CDR2 reads SVGIG (reference sequence). The CDR3 spans 13 residues. The CDR3 protein is CAMNGNIYNEQFF. Here the CDR3 DNA reads TGTGCTATGAACGGGAACATTTACAATGAGCAGTTCTTC.

This clone was observed a few times. The chain couples TRBV9 to TRBJ2-1; the D is unclear. Deletions cut 0 bases from V and 9 bases from J, with 7 bases between. Germline V gene sequence: CDR1 SGDLS, CDR2 YYNGEE. This CDR3 spans 12 amino acids. CDR3 sequence reads: CASSVGWGEQFF. In nucleotides, the CDR3 is TGTGCCAGCAGCGTAGGGTGGGGTGAGCAGTTCTTC. Using reference TRBV9 and TRBJ2-1 for the parts outside the CDR3, the full variable domain is DSGVTQTPKHLITATGQRVTLRCSPRSGDLSVYWYQQSLDQGLQFLIQYYNGEERAKGNILERFSAQQFPDLHSELNLSSLELGDSALYFCASSVGWGEQFFGPGTRLTVL.

This sequence joins TRBV12-1 and TRBJ1-1; TRBD1 reflects the table's D call only, with no check against the DNA. TRBV12-1 has pseudogene status. The CDR3 loop spans 15 amino acids. The CDR3 sequence: CASSKRQARNTEAFF. The CDR3 DNA follows: TGTGCCAGCAGCAAGCGACAGGCCAGGAACACTGAAGCTTTCTTT.

The rearrangement joins TRBV2 to TRBJ1-1; D gene unclear. This CDR3 region has 11 residues. Trimming cost V 6 bases and J 1 base, with 3 bases left between them. Germline CDR1 SNHLY, CDR2 FYNNEI. This CDR3 is CASRPNTEAFF. The CDR3 DNA reads TGTGCCAGCAGACCGAACACTGAAGCTTTCTTT. The full variable domain, in which reference TRBV2 and TRBJ1-1 provide the parts outside the CDR3, is EPEVTQTPSHQVTQMGQEVILRCVPISNHLYFYWYRQILGQKVEFLVSFYNNEISEKSEIFDDQFSVERPDGSNFTLKIRSTKLEDSAMYFCASRPNTEAFFGQGTRLTVV.

The CDR3 loop reads CASSPDGEQYF. CDR3 in DNA: TGTGCCAGCTCACCGGATGGGGAGCAGTACTTC. This chain uses TRBV18 with TRBJ2-7; D ambiguous. Trimming took off 3 bases at V and 7 bases at J, with 7 bases between the two ends. CDR1 is KGHSH and CDR2 is LQKENI in the germline V gene. CDR3 length: 11 amino acids.

The chain employs TRBV5-1 and TRBJ2-1; 15 positions agree with TRBD2. With 4 bases clipped from V and 4 bases from J, the junction kept 6 bases outside the gene matches. This CDR3 spans 17 amino acids. Germline V lookup: CDR1 SGHRS, CDR2 YFSETQ. The CDR3 DNA reads TGCGCCAGCAGCCCAGGACTAGCGGGAGGGCCTTACAATGAGCAGTTCTTC. It translates to CASSPGLAGGPYNEQFF.

This clone was detected once. The chain links TRBV5-4 to TRBJ2-2; maybe TRBD2 (5 bases). CDR3 length: 15 residues. The germline V gene encodes CDR1 SGHNT and CDR2 YYREEE (reference sequence). Trimming pared 3 bases from V and 0 bases from J, leaving 9 bases between. Written as DNA, the CDR3 is TGTGCCAGCAGCTCTGGACTGACGAACACCGGGGAGCTGTTTTTT. Protein product: CASSSGLTNTGELFF.

The gene calls are TRBV6-5 and TRBJ2-2; the D gene could be TRBD1 or TRBD2 (5 bases each). Germline values: CDR1 MNHEY, CDR2 SVGAGI. The V and J ends lost 2 bases and 3 bases respectively, with 13 bases between them. The CDR3 is 16 amino acids. CDR3 in amino acids: CASSYGDLRDTGELFF. The CDR3 nucleotides are TGTGCCAGCAGTTACGGGGACCTGCGGGACACCGGGGAGCTGTTTTTT.

CDR3 nucleotide sequence: TGTGCCAGCAGTGAAAGGGGCACCCCCCAGATCTCTGGGGCCAACGTCCTGACTTTC. It yields the protein CASSERGTPQISGANVLTF. This chain uses TRBV2 with TRBJ2-6; a possible D gene is TRBD1 (5 bases). The V end lost 2 bases, the J end lost 0 bases, and 17 bases lay between the germline ends. Germline loops: CDR1 SNHLY, CDR2 FYNNEI. The CDR3 contains 19 residues.

The chain is built from TRBV29-1 and TRBJ2-1; D ambiguous. Trimming removed 2 bases at V and 6 bases at J, with 8 bases between. The CDR3 runs 12 residues. Germline CDR1 reads SQVTM; CDR2 reads ANQGSEA. The DNA for the CDR3 is TGCAGCGTTGAATCTGCGAGCAATGAGCAGTTCTTC. It specifies CSVESASNEQFF.

The chain couples TRBV11-1 to TRBJ1-1; tentative D call: TRBD1 (5 bases). The V end lost 2 bases, the J end lost 8 bases, and 9 bases lay between the germline ends. This CDR3 region has 12 residues. Looked up from germline, CDR1 is SGHAT and CDR2 is FQDESV (reference sequence). The CDR3 loop is CASSLQGLEAFF. CDR3 in DNA: TGTGCCAGCAGCTTACAGGGTCTCGAAGCTTTCTTT.

The rearrangement links TRBV30 to TRBJ2-7; D gene unclear. The CDR3 consists of 9 residues. Trimming cost V 6 bases and J 7 bases, with 7 bases left between them. Looked up from germline, CDR1 is GTSNPN and CDR2 is SVGIG (reference sequence). In nucleotides, the CDR3 is TGTGCCTGCTGCAGGGAGCAGTACTTC. Its translation is CACCREQYF.

This chain links TRBV7-8 with TRBJ2-1, with unresolved D. The V end lost 5 bases, the J end lost 0 bases, and 11 bases lay between the germline ends. The CDR3 extends over 15 amino acids. CDR1 SGHVS and CDR2 FQNEAQ come from the germline V gene. The CDR3 nucleotides read TGTGCCAGCAGCGAACTCGCGAGCTCCTACAATGAGCAGTTCTTC. This encodes CASSELASSYNEQFF.

This rearrangement joins TRBV7-8 to TRBJ2-3; 11 nucleotides line up with TRBD1. Trimming cost V 3 bases and J 2 bases; bases outside gene matches: 7. CDR1 is SGHVS and CDR2 is FQNEAQ in the germline V gene. This CDR3 is 17 amino acids long. This CDR3 reads CASSFLGQGASTDTQYF. The CDR3 coding sequence is TGTGCCAGCAGCTTCCTCGGACAGGGGGCCTCCACAGATACGCAGTATTTT.

The chain links TRBV6-6 to TRBJ2-7; D is undetermined. Germline loops: CDR1 MNHNY, CDR2 SVGAGI (reference sequence). The CDR3 covers 16 residues. The V gene lost 2 bases and the J gene lost 3 bases, with 17 bases spanning the gap. The CDR3 sequence is CASSYAGNRPDYEQYF. The CDR3 bases are TGTGCCAGCAGTTACGCTGGGAATCGACCTGACTACGAGCAGTACTTC.

The chain carries TRBV19 and TRBJ2-7; 11 nucleotides match TRBD1. CDR3 length equals 16 residues. Germline V gene sequence: CDR1 LNHDA, CDR2 SQIVND (reference sequence). The junction had 6 bases not matched to a gene; V was cut back by 0 bases and J by 5 bases. The CDR3 loop is CASSIEGTGGIHEQYF. CDR3 in DNA: TGTGCCAGTAGTATAGAAGGGACAGGGGGAATCCACGAGCAGTACTTC.

The chain uses TRBV5-6 and TRBJ2-5, with D tentatively TRBD2 (5 bases). Per germline, CDR1 SGHDT and CDR2 YYEEEE. Trimming stripped 0 bases from V and 3 bases from J, with 12 bases between. The CDR3 has 15 residues. The CDR3 sequence is CASSLAGGREETQYF. The DNA of the CDR3 is TGTGCCAGCAGCTTGGCAGGAGGACGGGAAGAGACCCAGTACTTC. Based on the CDR3 plus reference TRBV5-6 and TRBJ2-5, the full variable domain is DAGVTQSPTHLIKTRGQQVTLRCSPKSGHDTVSWYQQALGQGPQFIFQYYEEEERQRGNFPDRFSGHQFPNYSSELNVNALLLGDSALYLCASSLAGGREETQYFGPGTRLLVL.

The chain uses TRBV28 and TRBJ1-5, with 8 bases that match TRBD1. In germline, CDR1 is MDHEN, CDR2 SYDVKM. The junction had 11 bases not matched to a gene; V was cut back by 7 bases and J by 6 bases. The CDR3 totals 15 residues. The CDR3 DNA follows: TGTGCCAGCACCCTGGACAGGGTTGTGGTTCAGCCCCAGCATTTT. Its translation is CASTLDRVVVQPQHF.